This TCR beta chain stems from a study of cytomegalovirus exposure and HLA in healthy donors. This CDR3 is 18 amino acids long. The ends were cut back, 1 base at V and 0 bases at J, with 18 bases in the middle. Germline V gives CDR1 MGHRA, CDR2 YSYEKL. The PCR was carried out with 60 Vbeta primers and 13 Jbeta primers. The table came from immunoSEQ multiplex PCR; TCRdb's copy has only in-frame clones and leaves some out. This sample has more than 150,000 clones; approximately 88% occur once, and the top ten carry less than 2%. This sequence was found in a woman younger than 30 in good health and CMV-seronegative. Sequenced sample: PBMCs. The genes are TRBV4-1 and TRBJ1-1; D may be TRBD1 (5 bases). The CDR3 loop is CASSQGERWGSMNTEAFF. Written as DNA, the CDR3 is TGCGCCAGCAGCCAAGGAGAGAGGTGGGGCAGCATGAACACTGAAGCTTTCTTT.